The present T cell receptor (beta chain) was sequenced within a study of Ad26.COV2.S vaccination and SARS-CoV-2 variants. Assay used: immunoSEQ multiplex PCR; TCRdb lists only in-frame clones, some missing. The data contain about 350,000 clones, about 89% of them seen just once; the ten biggest clones take up approximately 4.5%. Overall study findings and caveats: Ad26.COV2.S recipients had broader spike-specific TCRs (P = 0.0014).

Treatment indicated: some 20 received Ad26.COV2.S at low or high dose, single or two shots; several received placebo; per-sample allocation not given. Each sample was drawn 63 days after the first injection (of vaccine or placebo). This clone has a single count. Its antigen is not identified. The sample consisted of peripheral blood, taken in a trial of Ad26.COV2.S vaccine versus placebo. The sequence derives from a person aged 18-65 years who received the Ad26.COV2.S COVID-19 vaccine or a placebo.

The CDR3 sequence: CASSPKATNEKLFF. For the CDR3, the DNA is TGTGCCAGCTCACCAAAGGCAACTAATGAAAAACTGTTTTTT. V and J are TRBV18 and TRBJ1-4; D call uncertain. From germline, CDR1 is KGHSH and CDR2 LQKENI. The V and J ends lost 2 bases and 0 bases respectively, with 4 bases between them. CDR3 length: 14 amino acids.